This TCR beta chain was identified in a study of OX40 agonist ivuxolimab in advanced cancers. Study at large: Patients were dosed intravenously with ivuxolimab at 0.01 to 10 mg/kg every 2 weeks. The diagnoses of dose-escalation patients were hepatocellular carcinoma, melanoma, renal cell or head and neck cancer.

V shed 7 bases, J shed 6 bases, and the junction held 10 bases outside the gene matches. CDR1 MNHNY and CDR2 SVGAGI come from the germline V gene (reference sequence). The CDR3 consists of 14 residues. Generated by immunoSEQ multiplex PCR, the TCRdb table keeps only in-frame clones and is missing some. The sample lists about 35,000 clones, around 84% occurring once. The V and J genes are TRBV6-6 and TRBJ2-3; 7 nucleotides line up with TRBD1. The source of this sequence is an adult with an advanced solid tumor such as melanoma, head and neck, liver or kidney cancer. This specimen consisted of CD4+ or CD8+ T cells sorted from blood, obtained in a trial of the OX40 agonist ivuxolimab. The CDR3 region is CASIPPQGEDTQYF. CDR3 bases: TGTGCCAGCATTCCTCCTCAGGGGGAGGATACGCAGTATTTT.